This TCR beta chain was captured in a study of cytomegalovirus exposure and HLA in healthy donors (dated by TCRdb to about 2017). Study-level background: An earlier analysis of about 530 of the donors reported about 260 Gb of sequence data and 117 million unique TCR beta sequences obtained from roughly 180 million T cells. Roughly 300 gigabases of sequencing data and approximately 91 million unique TCR sequences made up an early release that covered roughly 670 HLA-typed donors. Among the roughly 410 genotyped donors, roughly 80% belonged to the genetic ancestry cluster associated with self-reported Caucasian donors. The study was designed to test whether signatures of past pathogen exposure could be identified by cataloging public T cell receptors. The study profiled the T cell repertoires of under 850 subjects by immunosequencing and related them to cytomegalovirus serostatus. Along with the roughly 670-subject first cohort, a separate validation cohort of about 110 different subjects was used. To predict cytomegalovirus infection status, the study brought together high-throughput TCR immunosequencing, statistical association of individual TCRs with disease status, and machine learning. To study patterns of TCR occurrence, a later analysis re-analyzed previously published TCR beta repertoires from several hundred donors and added high-resolution HLA genotyping. The later analysis used no new phenotypic data to find candidate immune exposures, relying instead on TCR beta sequences and their occurrence across donors. An earlier analysis of 587 of the donors used high-throughput TCR beta sequencing to judge whether each TCR beta V gene segment behaved as functional or pseudogenic. Donor age, sex, ethnicity and CMV serostatus were collected together with the repertoire data. A later genetic analysis used genome-wide SNP genotypes for about 65% of the 666 donors, treating that subset as a discovery cohort. Every repertoire in the discovery cohort had been generated on one and the same sequencing platform. Class I and class II HLA loci were covered by the typing at four-digit resolution. Typing coverage differed by locus: A, B, C, DRB1 and DQB1 were typed in roughly 620-630 donors, DQA1 in 500 to 550, DPA1 in 600 to 610, and DPB1 in just under 490. Because of strong linkage in the cohort, 4 to 6 DR-DQ haplotypes were treated as single units for association and clustering. Among 300 to 450 genotyped donors of the cohort, an average of around 240,000 unique TCR beta nucleotide sequences were sequenced per donor, around 20% of them non-productive.

The full study reports these points: Several of the top co-occurrence clusters appeared to be linked to parvovirus B19, influenza, CMV and Epstein-Barr virus, according to a later analysis. A later genetic analysis associated a missense DCLRE1C variant with V-gene and J-gene trimming of TCR beta chains, and an independent cohort replicated the association. A few of the identified cytomegalovirus-associated TCR beta chains were confirmed in vitro to be specific for cytomegalovirus antigens. In an earlier analysis of more than 500 of the donors, most TCR beta V segments appeared in productive rearrangements about 87% or about 30% of the time, broadly matching IMGT annotations. The 87-base-pair reads could not distinguish some IMGT-functional V segments, including TRBV6-2 and TRBV6-3, so those segments were excluded. According to the authors, the approach could potentially be generalized to other disease states and immunological phenotypes. In both the original and validation cohorts, the classifier was reported to diagnose cytomegalovirus status with high specificity and sensitivity. Compared with equally common non-associated chains, HLA-associated TCR beta chains in a later analysis were more clonally expanded and had lower generation probabilities. Most CMV-associated TCR beta chains appeared to be HLA-restricted in a later analysis, and the HLA associations seemed to be driven largely by CMV exposure. In this cohort, only TCR beta chains were sequenced, and detectable features were limited by the absence of alpha or paired-chain data. A later analysis found that TCR association rates varied across HLA loci, with DRB1 alleles showing the most associated TCRs and HLA-C alleles the fewest. A later analysis associated 16,951 TCR beta sequences with specific HLA alleles at a false discovery rate of 0.05. A cluster of highly shared sequence variants was judged likely to represent a technical artifact of the sequencing pipeline. CMV serostatus was the only immune exposure information available for the cohort. In the study, some 180 TCR beta chains were listed as associated with cytomegalovirus. When HLA alleles, especially DR and DQ, strongly co-occurred, attributing TCR associations to individual alleles was difficult. A further reported finding was that TCR beta sequences accurately predicted the HLA-A and HLA-B alleles for most subjects in the first cohort. Most TCR sequences were seen in very few donors, while some public TCRs were found in many individuals. Roughly uniform sequencing depth across donors was assumed in presence/absence analyses, although this assumption may not hold. The earlier analysis of fewer than 750 of the donors excluded some 16 rarely observed V segments, including chromosome 9 orphons, because counts were too low. Linkage disequilibrium might explain the correlated functional status among segregating V segments, but an unknown experimental factor could not be excluded. Because HLA typing was missing for some donors at each locus, association tests included only the typed subset. According to a later genetic analysis, donors in an Asian-associated ancestry cluster had fewer N-insertions in productive TCRs than the roughly 700-donor mean.

Libraries came from the immunoSEQ multiplex PCR assay. The multiplex PCR relied on a mix of 60 forward primers for TCR Vbeta segments and 13 reverse primers for TCR Jbeta segments. The CDR3 region of rearranged TCR beta genes was amplified from genomic DNA by a multiplex PCR assay. On the Illumina HiSeq System, the amplified TCR beta libraries were sequenced as 87-base-pair reads. Per the source publication's procedure: In a later analysis, tens of millions of unique TCR beta chains were counted across the 650 to 700 repertoires, and roughly 10 million of these chains were shared by at least two donors. To remove PCR and sequencing errors, raw reads were error-corrected and collapsed into unique sequences using a nearest-neighbor algorithm that merged closely related sequences. V, D and J gene segments were assigned by aligning CDR3 sequences to IMGT reference sequences. For a sequence to be retained, at least a six-nucleotide match to both a V gene segment and a J gene segment was required. A rearrangement was called productive if the CDR3 had no stop codons and remained in frame with V and J, and every other rearrangement was called non-productive. CDR3 was defined according to IMGT convention as the region running from the second conserved V-encoded cysteine to the conserved J-encoded phenylalanine. Sequences without an unambiguous match to a single V gene segment were excluded from the earlier analysis of about 600 of the donors. In an earlier analysis of 587 of the donors, a V segment was called functional when productive rearrangements were above 56.7%, and segregating when the standard deviation between donors exceeded 5%. A statistical classification framework was developed to diagnose cytomegalovirus status using the catalog of TCR beta chain sequences. In a later analysis, TCR nucleotide sequences were compared against IMGT/GENE-DB human TR gene sequences so that V and J genes could be assigned. In a later analysis, CDR3 sequences and most-parsimonious VDJ recombination scenarios were assigned using the TCRdist pipeline. In a later analysis, each TCR beta chain was defined by its CDR3 amino acid sequence together with its V-gene family, and reads lacking a unique V-gene family were excluded. To address suspected cross-contamination and a sequencing artifact, a later analysis removed a few hundred highly shared, low-generation-probability nucleotide sequences. For each public chain, a later analysis derived a clonal expansion index from normalized ranks of inferred template counts within each repertoire. Generation probabilities in a later analysis came from a VDJ recombination model fitted to out-of-frame rearrangements, and those results were checked against IGoR. A later analysis scored TCR-TCR, TCR-HLA and TCR-CMV co-occurrence with hypergeometric tests, applying a repertoire-size bias correction to TCR pairs. To estimate false discovery rates, a later analysis permuted the HLA or CMV assignments 20 times. In a later analysis, co-occurring TCRs were grouped using DBSCAN, and TCRdist sequence similarity was added for clustering within HLA-allele-positive subsets. For co-occurrence clustering, repertoires with fewer than 30,000 or more than 120,000 public chains were excluded, along with about five repertoires with anomalous nucleotide sharing. TCRdb re-hosts the immuneACCESS table, in-frame sequences only. Its copies lack some clones; in the studies checked, an unresolved V gene accounts for under half of them, and the cause for the rest is not known. V, J and clone size are taken as reported in that table, and D and trimming were inferred from the DNA itself. This sample gives around 150,000 clones in total; approximately 85% of them show up just once. Roughly 6.7% of the sample is taken by the ten largest.

CDR1 SGHTS and CDR2 YDEGEE are derived from the germline V gene. Unmatched junction bases come to 14, with V trimmed by 0 bases and J by 7 bases. From cysteine to phenylalanine, the CDR3 is 18 amino acids long. Of all the DNA, just the CDR3 is kept, 54 bases in frame from base 1. As concerns this clone: Its antigen is currently not known. No per-base quality is available; no much larger clone lies one base away.

The cohort consisted of 666 healthy bone marrow donors. At the time of sampling, all cohort members were nominally healthy, though unrecorded immune exposures were likely present. The donor tested CMV seropositive, placing the donor among the 289 seropositive members of the cohort. A peripheral blood sample was provided by each donor, and peripheral blood mononuclear cells were used for TCR beta sequencing. Genomic DNA was extracted from the blood cell samples with the Qiagen DNeasy Blood Extraction Kit. This clonotype was obtained from a man aged 50 to 60 in good health and CMV-seropositive. The sequenced material came from PBMCs. The rearrangement joined TRBV5-8 to TRBJ2-2, with 8 middle bases fitting TRBD1. This receptor carries the CDR3 CASSLGAATGVLGGELFF. The nucleotide sequence reads as follows: TGTGCCAGCAGCTTGGGTGCCGCGACAGGGGTCTTAGGCGGGGAGCTGTTTTTT.